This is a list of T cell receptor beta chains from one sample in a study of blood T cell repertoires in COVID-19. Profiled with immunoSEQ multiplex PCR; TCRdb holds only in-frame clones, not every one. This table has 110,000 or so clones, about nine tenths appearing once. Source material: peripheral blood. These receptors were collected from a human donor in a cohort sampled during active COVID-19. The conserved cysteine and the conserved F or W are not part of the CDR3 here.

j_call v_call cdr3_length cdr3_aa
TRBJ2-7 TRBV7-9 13 ASSLRLGGTYEQY
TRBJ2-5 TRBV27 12 ASRPVGGSKTQY
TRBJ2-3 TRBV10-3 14 AISESPTASTDTQY
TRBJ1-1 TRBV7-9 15 ASSLGPGTGRFTEAF
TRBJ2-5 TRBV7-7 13 ASSPAGTGTETQY
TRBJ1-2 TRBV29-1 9 SARQDYGYT
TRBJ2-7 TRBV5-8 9 ASSLAYEQY
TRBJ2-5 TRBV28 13 ASSVRLGGAETQY
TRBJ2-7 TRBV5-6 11 ASSPVSTYEQY
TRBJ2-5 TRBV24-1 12 ATRSSGTQETQY
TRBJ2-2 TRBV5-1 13 ASIGREGGTGELF
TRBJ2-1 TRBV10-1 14 ASTHGPPGLNNEQF
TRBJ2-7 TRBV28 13 ASSLGTSGSREQY
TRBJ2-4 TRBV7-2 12 ASSPTDGENIQY
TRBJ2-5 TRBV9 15 ASSAIPRGAGEETQY
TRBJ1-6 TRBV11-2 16 ASSDPWGGSSYNSPLH
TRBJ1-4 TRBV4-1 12 ASSQGRANEKLF
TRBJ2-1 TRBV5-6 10 ASLDSYNEQF
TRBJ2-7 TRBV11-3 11 ASSLAGLYEQY
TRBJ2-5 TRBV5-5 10 ASSRSGETQY
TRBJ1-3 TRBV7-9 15 ASSLEWGQGSGNTIY
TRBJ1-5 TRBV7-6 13 ASSLEQGNNQPQH
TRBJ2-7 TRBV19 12 ASSRTSGIYEQY
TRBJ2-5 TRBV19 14 ASSTRGLAVQETQY
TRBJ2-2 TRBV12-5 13 ASGPRDTYTGELF
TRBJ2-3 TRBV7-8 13 ASSLGRQDTDTQY
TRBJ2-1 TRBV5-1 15 ASSLYSGSGSYNEQF
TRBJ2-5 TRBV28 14 ASSLGGAGQQETQY
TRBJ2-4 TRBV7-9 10 ASSLARNIQY
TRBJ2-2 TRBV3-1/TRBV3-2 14 ASSQDLAGVTGELF
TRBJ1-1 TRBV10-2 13 ASTDSGGGDTEAF
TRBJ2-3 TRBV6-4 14 ASSDGSGRNTDTQY
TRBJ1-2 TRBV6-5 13 ASSTPSGANYGYT
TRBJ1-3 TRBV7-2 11 ASSLGTGNTIY
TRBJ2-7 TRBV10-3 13 AISEELAGPSEQY
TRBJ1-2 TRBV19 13 ASSTDGLTAYGYT
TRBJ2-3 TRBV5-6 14 ASSLGRGGLTDTQY
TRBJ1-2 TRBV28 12 ASSFLGGARGYT
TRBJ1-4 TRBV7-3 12 ASSSSGGWEKLF
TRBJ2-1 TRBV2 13 ASSTQGQGSNEQF
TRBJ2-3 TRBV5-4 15 ASSLGIAGGPADTQY
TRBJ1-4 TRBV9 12 ASSVGVGGEKLF
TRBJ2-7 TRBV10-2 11 ASASGGSYEQY
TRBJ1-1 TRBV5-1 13 ASSLVDSLSSEAF
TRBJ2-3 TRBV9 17 ASSPRPGTGQYSTDTQY